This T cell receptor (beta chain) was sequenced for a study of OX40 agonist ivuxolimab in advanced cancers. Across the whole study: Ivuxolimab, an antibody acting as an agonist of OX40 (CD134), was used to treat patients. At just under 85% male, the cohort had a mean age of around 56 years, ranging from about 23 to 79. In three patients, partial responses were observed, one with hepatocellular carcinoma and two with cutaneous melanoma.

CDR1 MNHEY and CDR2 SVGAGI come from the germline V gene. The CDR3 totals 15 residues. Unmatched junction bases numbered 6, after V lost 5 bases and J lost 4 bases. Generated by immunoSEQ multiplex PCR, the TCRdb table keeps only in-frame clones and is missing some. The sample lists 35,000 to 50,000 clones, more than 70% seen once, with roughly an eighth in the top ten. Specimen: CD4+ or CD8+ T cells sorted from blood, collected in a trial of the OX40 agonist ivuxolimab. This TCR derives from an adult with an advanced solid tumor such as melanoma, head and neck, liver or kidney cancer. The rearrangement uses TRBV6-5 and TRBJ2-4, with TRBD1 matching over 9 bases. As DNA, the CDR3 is TGTGCCAGCAGTCCTACCGGGACAGGGAAAAACATTCAGTACTTC. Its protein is CASSPTGTGKNIQYF.